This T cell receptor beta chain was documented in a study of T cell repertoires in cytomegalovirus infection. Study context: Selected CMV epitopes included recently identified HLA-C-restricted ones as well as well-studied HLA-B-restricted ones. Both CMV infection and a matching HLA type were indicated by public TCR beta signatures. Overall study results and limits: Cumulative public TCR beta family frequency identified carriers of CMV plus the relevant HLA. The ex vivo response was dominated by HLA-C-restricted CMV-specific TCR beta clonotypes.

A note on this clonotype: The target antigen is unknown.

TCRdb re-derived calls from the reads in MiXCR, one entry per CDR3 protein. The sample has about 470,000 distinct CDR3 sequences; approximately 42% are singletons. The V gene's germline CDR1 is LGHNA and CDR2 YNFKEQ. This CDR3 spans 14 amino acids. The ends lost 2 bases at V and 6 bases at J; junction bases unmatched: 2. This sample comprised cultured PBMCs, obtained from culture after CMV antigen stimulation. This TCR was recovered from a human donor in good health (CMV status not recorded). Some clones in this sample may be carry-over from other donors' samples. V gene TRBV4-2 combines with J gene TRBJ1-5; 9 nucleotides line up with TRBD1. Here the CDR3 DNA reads TGTGCCAGCAGCCAACAGGACAGGGGTCAGCCCCAGCATTTT. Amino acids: CASSQQDRGQPQHF.